This TCR beta chain was recovered during a study of blood T cells in healthy people across ages. With a J-beta primer mix and a sample-barcoded 5' primer, a second PCR ran about 7 to 11 cycles. MiXCR, run by TCRdb on the 5' RACE reads, gives a single entry per CDR3 protein. The repertoire holds roughly 550,000 distinct CDR3 sequences, with around 24% as singletons. This CDR3 spans 14 amino acids. Germline V gives CDR1 MDHEN, CDR2 SYDVKM. V gave up 6 bases and J gave up 8 bases, with 16 bases separating them. Researchers collected 9.5 to 10 milliliters of peripheral blood from every single donor. This sample also appeared in a second study, on T cells of mothers and their children. From that second work: Each child gave 2.5 million to 3.5 million TCR beta CDR3 reads (each mother, over 9 million). No clone of persistent microchimeric T cells was detected.

The TCR originated in a boy aged 10-17 years in good health. The sequenced sample was blood. This chain links TRBV28 with TRBJ1-4, with D possibly being TRBD1 (6 bases). In DNA, the CDR3 is TGTGCCAGCAGGCCAGGGGACCCTTTAGAAAAACTGTTTTTT. It codes for CASRPGDPLEKLFF.